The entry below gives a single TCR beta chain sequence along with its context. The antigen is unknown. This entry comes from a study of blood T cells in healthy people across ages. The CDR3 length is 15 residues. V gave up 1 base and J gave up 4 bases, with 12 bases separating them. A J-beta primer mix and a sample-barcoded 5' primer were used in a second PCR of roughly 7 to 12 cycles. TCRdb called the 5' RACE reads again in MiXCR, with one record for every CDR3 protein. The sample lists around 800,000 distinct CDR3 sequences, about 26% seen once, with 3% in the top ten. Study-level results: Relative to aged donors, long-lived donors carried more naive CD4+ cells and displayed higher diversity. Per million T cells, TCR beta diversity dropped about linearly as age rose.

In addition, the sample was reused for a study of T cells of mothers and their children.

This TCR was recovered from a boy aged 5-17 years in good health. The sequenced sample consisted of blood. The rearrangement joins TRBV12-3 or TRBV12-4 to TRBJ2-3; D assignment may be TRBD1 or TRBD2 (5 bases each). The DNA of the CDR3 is TGTGCCAGCAGTTTAGTAGGGGAGAGCCCAGATACGCAGTATTTT. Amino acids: CASSLVGESPDTQYF.